This T cell receptor (beta chain) was observed in a study of T cell responses to AZD1222 COVID-19 vaccine. Study results and limitations: Females made up more of the donors, who were largely white British, and clonal diversity may have come out too low.

The CDR3 is 14 residues long. Looked up from germline, CDR1 is LGHNA and CDR2 is YNFKEQ. Trimming shortened V by 1 base and J by 4 bases, and 10 bases separated the two germline ends. Regarding this clone: Its antigen is unknown.

Here immunoSEQ multiplex PCR was the method, and the copy in TCRdb shows in-frame clones only, minus some. The data show about 150,000 clones, roughly nine tenths seen once. This TCR derives from an adult in good health. This chain connects TRBV4-2 to TRBJ1-1; D might be TRBD1 (5 bases). Source: peripheral blood, taken on day 0 of MenACWY control vaccination. The CDR3 spells CASSQVAGGTEAFF. The CDR3 bases are TGTGCCAGCAGCCAAGTAGCCGGGGGCACTGAAGCTTTCTTT.